Presented here are 7 T cell receptor beta chains from one specimen sequenced in a study of T-cell reconstitution after alpha-beta-depleted transplantation in children. The TCRbeta library incorporated unique molecular identifiers. TCRdb used MiXCR to reprocess the PCR reads, holding one entry per CDR3 protein. The sample records 98,000 or so distinct CDR3 sequences, 20% to 30% being singletons. The material was PBMCs, obtained before TCRalphabeta/CD19-depleted stem cell transplant. The receptors here all came from a boy younger than 10 with acute lymphoblastic leukemia, due to receive a stem cell transplant.

The chain joins TRBV20-1 to TRBJ2-5; TRBD2 matches at 7 bases. V shed 7 bases, J shed 1 base, and the junction held 12 bases outside the gene matches. Germline V gene sequence: CDR1 DFQATT, CDR2 SNEGSKA (reference sequence). This CDR3 region has 15 residues. The CDR3 DNA reads TGCAGTGTATCTCTAGCGGAGGGGCTCCAAGAGACCCAGTACTTC. Translated: CSVSLAEGLQETQYF.

This clonotype was seen only a few times. Germline is not matched at one junction end, which may reflect a read error. V is TRBV12-3 or TRBV12-4 and J is TRBJ2-5; D may be TRBD1 or TRBD2 (5 bases each). The CDR3 extends over 14 amino acids. CDR3 sequence reads: CASSFHSTGTRAHF. The CDR3 DNA is TGTGCCAGCAGTTTCCACTCGACCGGGACCCGCGCCCACTTC.

The chain carries TRBV29-1 and TRBJ2-1; D is unresolved. CDR1 and CDR2 from the germline V gene are SQVTM and ANQGSEA. This CDR3 comprises 13 residues. With 6 bases removed from V and 7 bases from J, the gap between germline ends came to 16 bases. The CDR3 DNA reads TGCAGCGTCTTCCCCGCTATATTTAATGAGCAGTTCTTC. Its protein product is CSVFPAIFNEQFF.

This clonotype was seen many times. V usage is TRBV28 and J usage is TRBJ2-6; 7 bases fit TRBD1. The V gene's germline CDR1 is MDHEN and CDR2 SYDVKM. The V and J ends lost 7 bases and 4 bases, in that order; junction bases with no gene match: 4. This CDR3 spans 14 amino acids. DNA of the CDR3: TGTGCCAGCACTCGACAGGGAGGGGCCAACGTCCTGACTTTC. It specifies CASTRQGGANVLTF.

The chain joins TRBV20-1 to TRBJ2-1; 10 bases map to TRBD2. The CDR3 covers 16 residues. V lost 5 bases, J lost 7 bases, and 14 bases stayed unmatched. The germline V gene encodes CDR1 DFQATT and CDR2 SNEGSKA (reference sequence). The CDR3 region has the DNA TGCAGTGCTTCCCTGAGGACTAGCGGAGCACGGAATGAGCAGTTCTTC. This translates into CSASLRTSGARNEQFF.

This clonotype was observed many times. The chain is built from TRBV6-4 and TRBJ2-1; D perhaps matches TRBD2 (6 bases). Germline values: CDR1 MRHNA, CDR2 SNTAGT. This CDR3 spans 14 amino acids. V was trimmed by 3 bases and J by 6 bases, leaving 12 bases between them. The CDR3 DNA reads as TGTGCCAGCAGTGAAGCGGAGGGGCCCAATGAGCAGTTCTTC. Protein product: CASSEAEGPNEQFF.

The chain combines TRBV7-8 with TRBJ2-1, with 10 nucleotides matching TRBD1. With V trimmed by 3 bases and J by 5 bases, 4 bases remained unmatched. Germline V gene sequence: CDR1 SGHVS, CDR2 FQNEAQ. CDR3 length: 15 residues. In DNA form, the CDR3 reads TGTGCCAGCAGCTTCCGGGACAGGGGTAACAATGAGCAGTTCTTC. Amino acids: CASSFRDRGNNEQFF.